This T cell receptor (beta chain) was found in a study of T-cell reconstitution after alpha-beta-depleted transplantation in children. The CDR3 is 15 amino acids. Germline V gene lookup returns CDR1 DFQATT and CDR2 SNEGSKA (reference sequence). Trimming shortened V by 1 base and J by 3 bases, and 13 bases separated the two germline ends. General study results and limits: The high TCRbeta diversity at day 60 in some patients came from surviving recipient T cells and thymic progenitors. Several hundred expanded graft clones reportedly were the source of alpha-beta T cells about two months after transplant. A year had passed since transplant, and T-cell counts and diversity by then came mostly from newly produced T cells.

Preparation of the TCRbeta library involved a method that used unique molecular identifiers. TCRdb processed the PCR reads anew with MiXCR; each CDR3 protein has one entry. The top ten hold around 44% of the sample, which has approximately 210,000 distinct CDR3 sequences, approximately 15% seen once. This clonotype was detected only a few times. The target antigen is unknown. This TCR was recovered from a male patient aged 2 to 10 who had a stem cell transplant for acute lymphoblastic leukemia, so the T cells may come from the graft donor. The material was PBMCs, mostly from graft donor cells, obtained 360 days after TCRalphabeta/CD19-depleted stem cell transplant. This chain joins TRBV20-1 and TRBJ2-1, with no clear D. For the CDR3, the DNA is TGCAGTGCTAGAGCTCTCACCCTAGGCTACAATGAGCAGTTCTTC. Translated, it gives CSARALTLGYNEQFF.